This T cell receptor (beta chain) appears in the sequencing data of a study of shared clonotypes between healthy human individuals. Original processing methods: Filtering was not the same, since immunoSEQ gave junction-only sequences without quality scores. Sequenced by immunoSEQ multiplex PCR; TCRdb stores in-frame clones only, minus some. The D gene and trimming were derived from the DNA, and the V and J assignments and clone size from that table. This table holds 2,500,000 or so clones, 92% found once. On this clone itself: Its antigen is not known.

V dropped 4 bases and J dropped 10 bases, with 10 bases sitting between them. Germline V lookup: CDR1 MDHEN, CDR2 SYDVKM. The CDR3 extends over 12 amino acids. General study results and limits: Across subsets, estimated richness was generally greater for naive than for memory populations.

Every donor was a Caucasian adult from Nashville, Tennessee. The clonotype originates from a man aged 18 to 30 in good health. Some clones in this sample may be carry-over from other donors' samples. The chain combines TRBV28 with TRBJ1-4, with D unresolved. Sequenced material: naive CD4+ T cells from PBMCs. Subset given: CD45RA+ positively selected. The CDR3 region has the DNA TGTGCCAGCAGTTCCCTCGAGTTAAAACTGTTTTTT. Protein sequence: CASSSLELKLFF.